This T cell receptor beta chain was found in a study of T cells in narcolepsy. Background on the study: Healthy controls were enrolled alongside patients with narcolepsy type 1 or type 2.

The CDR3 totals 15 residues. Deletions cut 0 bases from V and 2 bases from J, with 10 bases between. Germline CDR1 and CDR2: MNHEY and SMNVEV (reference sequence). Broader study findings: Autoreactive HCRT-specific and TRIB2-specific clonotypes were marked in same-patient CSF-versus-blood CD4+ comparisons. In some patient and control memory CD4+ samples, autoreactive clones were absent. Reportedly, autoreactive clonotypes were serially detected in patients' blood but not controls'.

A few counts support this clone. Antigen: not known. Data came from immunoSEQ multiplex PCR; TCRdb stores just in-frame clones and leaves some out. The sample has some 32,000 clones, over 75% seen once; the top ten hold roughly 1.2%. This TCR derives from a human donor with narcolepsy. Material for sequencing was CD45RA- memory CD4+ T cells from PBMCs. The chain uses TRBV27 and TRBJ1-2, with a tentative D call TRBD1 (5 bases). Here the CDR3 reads CASSLSGGGNYGYTF. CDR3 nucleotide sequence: TGTGCCAGCAGTTTATCTGGGGGAGGAAACTATGGCTACACCTTC.